Sequencing of this T cell receptor (beta chain) was carried out in a study of beta chain features in type 1 diabetes listed by TCRdb under 2018. General notes on the study: Mean age, gender distribution, total cell number and subset yield did not differ between patients and healthy donors. A total of over 90,000,000 sorted cells were examined across all samples, and a strong correlation was observed between cell number per subset and RNA yield. The study compared the TCRB repertoires of sorted circulating CD4+ T cell subsets in recently diagnosed type 1 diabetes patients with those in matched healthy donors. Whereas all 28 donors provided naive and central memory subsets, regulatory and stem cell-like memory subsets were isolated from just 8 patients and about eight healthy donors. Beyond this particular receptor, the publication reports: PCR may preferentially amplify shorter templates, but because patient and control samples were amplified and corrected together, any resulting skew would affect both groups equally. Sequencing cDNA rather than genomic DNA could over-represent highly expressing activated cells, although activation and CD3 levels did not differ between groups. Naive, central memory and regulatory TCRB repertoires appeared to be more similar among patients than among healthy donors. Type 1 diabetes patients showed a moderate but significant shortening of TCRB CDR3 length in all four CD4+ subsets. Patients with type 1 diabetes made fewer insertions and deleted more nucleotides at VDJ recombination sites, implying thymic rearrangement abnormalities. Because the HLA sub-analyses included only small numbers of individuals, any influence of HLA type on TCRB rearrangement was left unresolved.

Each donor gave one peripheral blood draw, approximately 0.11 L on average, collected into heparinised tubes. A BD FACSAria II was used to sort naive, central memory, regulatory and stem cell-like memory CD4+ T cells with a panel that included CD45RO, CCR7, CD25, CD127, CD95 and CD27. Every sorted population had a purity above 95%. PBMCs were isolated immediately by Lymphoprep density gradient centrifugation and stained directly without culture. So that batch effects would be minimized, each experiment stained and sorted samples in pairs, pairing one healthy donor with one patient. The germline V gene sets CDR1 to ENHRY and CDR2 to SYGVKD. V was cut back by 6 bases and J by 3 bases, leaving a gap of 11 bases between them. There are 13 amino acids in the CDR3, from cysteine to phenylalanine inclusive. The retained sequence is limited to the CDR3, 39 bases, with the frame set at the first base. The High Capacity cDNA Reverse Transcription Kit was used to reverse transcribe all of the isolated RNA, meaning that expressed TCRB transcripts were what got sequenced. Deep immunoSEQ sequencing was applied to naive, central memory and regulatory T cell samples, giving an average of roughly 3.5 million total reads per sample. After sorted cells were lysed in RLT buffer, RNA was extracted with DNase-treated RNeasy Micro or Mini kits, with the choice depending on cell number. Each cell subset was processed separately to prevent cross-contamination, with patient and healthy donor samples processed together. The immunoSEQ multiplex PCR was used to amplify TCRB sequences from cDNA, yielding 87-bp fragments that span the CDR3 region. Amplicons were sequenced on the Illumina HiSeq platform. Processing in the source paper ran as follows. Synthetic template baselines were used to correct PCR bias computationally, reads within Hamming distance 2 were collapsed together, and singletons that could not be merged were discarded. Reads were aligned against IMGT so that V, D and J genes, CDR3 length and insertions or deletions at six rearrangement sites could be assigned. Within each subset, clonotype counts were normalized to sorted cell number, after which true diversity and Gini coefficients were computed with the tcR R package. The overlap coefficient, calculated on TCRB nucleotide sequences, was used to measure repertoire sharing. Out-of-frame TCRB sequences from naive cells were analyzed as a proxy for the pre-selection repertoire. Here the immuneACCESS table is served through TCRdb, limited to in-frame sequences with V and J called. Missing clones are a known gap in these copies; in checked studies unresolved V genes cover under half, and the rest lacks a known reason. The V and J calls and the clone size are those of that table, but D and trimming were determined from the DNA. The sample yields 600,000 or so clones; around 11% were counted once. The ten largest clones add up to around 0.12% of the sample.

About this clone: Its antigen remains undetermined. Per-nucleotide qualities are absent, and no much larger clonotype sits a single base away.

The sequence derives from a man younger than 40 with type 1 diabetes. This sequence uses TRBV10-3 and TRBJ2-5; no confident D gene assignment can be made. Sequenced: naive CD4+ T cells from blood. This specimen's cell subset or site label, interpreted: true naive CD4+ T cells. Here is the DNA: TGTGCCATCAGAGACCGGGTCGAAGAGACCCAGTACTTC. Protein translation: CAIRDRVEETQYF.